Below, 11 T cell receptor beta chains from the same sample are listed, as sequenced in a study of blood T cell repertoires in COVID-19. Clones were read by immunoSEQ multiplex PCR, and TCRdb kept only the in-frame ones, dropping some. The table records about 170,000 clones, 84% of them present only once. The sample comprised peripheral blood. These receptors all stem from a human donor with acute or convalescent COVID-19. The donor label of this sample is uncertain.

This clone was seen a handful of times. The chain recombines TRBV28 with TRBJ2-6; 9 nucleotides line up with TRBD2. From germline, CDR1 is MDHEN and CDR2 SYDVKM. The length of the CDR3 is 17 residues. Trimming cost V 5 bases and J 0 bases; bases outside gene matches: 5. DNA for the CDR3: TGTGCCAGCAGTCCACTAGCGGGTTTCTCTGGGGCCAACGTCCTGACTTTC. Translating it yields CASSPLAGFSGANVLTF.

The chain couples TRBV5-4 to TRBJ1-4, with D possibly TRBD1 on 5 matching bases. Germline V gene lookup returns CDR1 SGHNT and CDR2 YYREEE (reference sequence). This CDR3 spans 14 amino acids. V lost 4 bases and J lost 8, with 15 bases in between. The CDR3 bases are TGTGCCAGCAGCCCGGGACTGCTACAAGAAAAACTGTTTTTT. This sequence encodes CASSPGLLQEKLFF.

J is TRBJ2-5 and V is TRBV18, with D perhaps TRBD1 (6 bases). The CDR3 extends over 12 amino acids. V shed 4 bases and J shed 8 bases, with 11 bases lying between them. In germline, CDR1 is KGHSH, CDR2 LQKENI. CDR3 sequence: CASSQTGGTQYF. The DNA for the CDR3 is TGTGCCAGCTCACAGACAGGTGGTACCCAGTACTTC.

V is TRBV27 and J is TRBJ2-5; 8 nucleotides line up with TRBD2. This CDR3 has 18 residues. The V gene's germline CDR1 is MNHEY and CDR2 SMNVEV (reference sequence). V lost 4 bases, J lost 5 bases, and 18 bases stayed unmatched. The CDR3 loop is CASSSTSPGTRKKETQYF. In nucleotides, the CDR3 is TGTGCCAGCAGTTCCACCTCCCCCGGGACTAGGAAGAAGGAGACCCAGTACTTC.

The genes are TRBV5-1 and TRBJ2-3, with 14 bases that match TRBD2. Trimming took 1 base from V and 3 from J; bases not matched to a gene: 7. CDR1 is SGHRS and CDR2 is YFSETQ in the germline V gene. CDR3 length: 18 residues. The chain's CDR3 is CASSLPGTSGSDTDTQYF. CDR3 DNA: TGCGCCAGCAGCTTGCCTGGGACTAGCGGGAGTGATACAGATACGCAGTATTTT.

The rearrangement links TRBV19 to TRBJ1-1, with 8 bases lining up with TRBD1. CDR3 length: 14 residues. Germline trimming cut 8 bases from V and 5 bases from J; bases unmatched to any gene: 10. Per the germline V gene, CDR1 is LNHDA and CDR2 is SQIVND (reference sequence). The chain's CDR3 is CASRRRTGSTEAFF. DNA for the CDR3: TGTGCCAGTCGAAGGAGGACAGGGAGTACTGAAGCTTTCTTT.

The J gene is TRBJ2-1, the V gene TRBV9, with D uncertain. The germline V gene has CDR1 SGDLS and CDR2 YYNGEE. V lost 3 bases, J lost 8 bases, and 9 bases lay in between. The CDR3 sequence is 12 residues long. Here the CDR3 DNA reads TGTGCCAGCAGCGCAAGAGGCGATGAGCAGTTCTTC. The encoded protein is CASSARGDEQFF.

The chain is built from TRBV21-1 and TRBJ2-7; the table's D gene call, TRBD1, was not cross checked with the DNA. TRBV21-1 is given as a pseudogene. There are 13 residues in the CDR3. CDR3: CASNGQGSYEQYF. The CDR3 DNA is TGTGCCAGCAACGGACAGGGGTCCTACGAGCAGTACTTC.

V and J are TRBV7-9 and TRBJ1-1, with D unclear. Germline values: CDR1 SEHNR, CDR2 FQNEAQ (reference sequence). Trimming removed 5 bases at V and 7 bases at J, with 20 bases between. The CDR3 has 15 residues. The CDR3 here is CASSPPGLGEGEAFF. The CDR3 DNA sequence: TGTGCCAGCAGCCCCCCCGGTTTGGGCGAGGGTGAAGCTTTCTTT.

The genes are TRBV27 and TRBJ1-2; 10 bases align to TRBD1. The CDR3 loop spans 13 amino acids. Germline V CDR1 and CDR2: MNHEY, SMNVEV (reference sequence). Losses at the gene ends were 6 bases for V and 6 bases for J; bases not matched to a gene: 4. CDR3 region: CASSQGQGNGYTF. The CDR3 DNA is TGTGCCAGCAGCCAGGGACAGGGGAATGGCTACACCTTC.

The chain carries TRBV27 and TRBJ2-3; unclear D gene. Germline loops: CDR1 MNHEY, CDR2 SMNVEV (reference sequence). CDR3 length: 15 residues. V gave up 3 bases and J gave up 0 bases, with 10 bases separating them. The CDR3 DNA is TGTGCCAGCAGTTTCCGGAGCGCTAGCACAGATACGCAGTATTTT. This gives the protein CASSFRSASTDTQYF.